This is a list of T cell receptor beta chains from one sample in a study of blood T cell repertoires in COVID-19. Clones were sequenced by immunoSEQ multiplex PCR, and TCRdb holds only the in-frame ones, with some missing. The table includes 250,000 to 300,000 clones, around 90% detected once. Sequencing was done on a sample of peripheral blood. These receptors were taken from a woman aged 50 to 60 who had recovered from COVID-19. Both conserved end residues are part of each CDR3. The D gene is left open where the match is weak. The size entry is marked missing in some rows and otherwise reads once, few, many or a size class.

v_call	clone_size	j_call	cdr3_length	d_call	cdr3_aa	cdr3_nt
TRBV19	.	TRBJ1-5	17	TRBD1	CASSVGQPSPVNQPQHF	TGTGCCAGTAGCGTGGGACAGCCCAGCCCCGTAAATCAGCCCCAGCATTTT
TRBV6-5	.	TRBJ1-4	16	.	CASSYGGGGTNEKLFF	TGTGCCAGCAGTTACGGGGGGGGCGGAACTAATGAAAAACTGTTTTTT
TRBV18	.	TRBJ2-1	13	.	CASSPHRESEQFF	TGTGCCAGCTCTCCCCATAGAGAGTCGGAGCAGTTCTTC
TRBV12-3/TRBV12-4	.	TRBJ1-2	12	TRBD1	CASTQGDDGYTF	TGTGCCAGCACCCAGGGGGATGATGGCTACACCTTC
TRBV5-1	many	TRBJ1-3	16	TRBD1	CASSLQGTGAGNTIYF	TGCGCCAGCAGCTTGCAGGGGACAGGGGCTGGAAACACCATATATTTT
TRBV3-1/TRBV3-2	.	TRBJ2-3	13	TRBD1	CASLGTGTDTQYF	TGTGCCAGTCTTGGGACAGGCACAGATACGCAGTATTTT
TRBV19	.	TRBJ1-2	14	TRBD1	CASSRDRDLGGYTF	TGTGCCAGTAGCCGCGACAGGGACCTTGGGGGCTACACCTTC
TRBV6-6	.	TRBJ1-1	14	TRBD1	CASRAGQGFTEAFF	TGTGCCAGCAGGGCGGGACAGGGATTCACTGAAGCTTTCTTT
TRBV12-5	.	TRBJ1-2	11	.	CASGLVSGYTF	TGTGCTAGTGGTTTGGTCTCTGGCTACACCTTC
TRBV7-2	once	TRBJ1-2	15	.	CASSLGAAENYGYTF	TGTGCCAGCAGCTTAGGGGCAGCTGAGAACTATGGCTACACCTTC
TRBV19	.	TRBJ1-5	15	.	CASSTREASNQPQHF	TGTGCCAGTAGTACAAGAGAAGCAAGCAATCAGCCCCAGCATTTT